This T cell receptor beta chain stems from a study of blood T cell repertoires in COVID-19. TCRdb keeps only in-frame clones here, not all; method: immunoSEQ multiplex PCR. Found here are about 280,000 clones, 86% of them singletons; the top ten hold 2.5% to 3%. With 2 bases removed from V and 0 bases from J, the gap between germline ends came to 5 bases. Germline V gene lookup returns CDR1 MNHEY and CDR2 SVGEGT. The CDR3 extends over 15 amino acids. The clonotype comes from a woman aged 25 to 39 with active or convalescent COVID-19. The specimen was peripheral blood. The genes are TRBV6-2 or TRBV6-3 and TRBJ2-6, with D possibly being TRBD1 (5 bases). The CDR3 nucleotides read TGTGCCAGCAGTTACGACAGCTCTGGGGCCAACGTCCTGACTTTC. Residues: CASSYDSSGANVLTF.